Sample share makes the clone carrying this TCR beta chain medium-sized. No treatment of any kind had been given to any patient before thyroid surgery. The sample belongs to a study of metastatic and nonmetastatic thyroid tumors. MiXCR re-clonotyped the PCR reads for TCRdb. The repertoire holds about 13,000 clones, with about 34% as singletons. This CDR3 is 11 amino acids long. With 6 bases clipped from V and 12 bases from J, the junction kept 8 bases outside the gene matches. Germline V gene lookup returns CDR1 DFQATT and CDR2 SNEGSKA (reference sequence). Input material: tumor tissue. This sequence originates from a male donor with papillary thyroid cancer or a benign thyroid nodule (not recorded which). Some clones in this sample may be carry-over from other donors' samples. The chain combines TRBV20-1 with TRBJ2-1, with 7 positions matching TRBD1. CDR3 residues: CSAPDREGQFF. CDR3 nucleotides: TGCAGTGCACCCGACAGGGAAGGGCAGTTCTTC.